The T cell receptor beta chain described here comes from a study of tumor-infiltrating lymphocytes in oesophageal squamous cell carcinoma. TCRdb ran MiXCR on the PCR reads and lists one entry per CDR3 protein. Of around 13,000 distinct CDR3 sequences listed, 58% were seen once; the top ten hold around a third. This clonotype was seen a single time. V dropped 6 bases and J dropped 4 bases, with 12 bases sitting between them. The CDR3 loop spans 12 amino acids. Germline assignment: CDR1 DFQATT and CDR2 SNEGSKA (reference sequence). The sample taken for sequencing was esophageal tumor tissue. This sequence was found in a female donor with esophageal squamous cell carcinoma. The V and J genes are TRBV20-1 and TRBJ1-1; maybe TRBD1 (6 bases). The CDR3 DNA reads as TGCAGTGCGCCACAGGGCCCCACTGAAGCTTTCTTT. It is translated as CSAPQGPTEAFF.